The 24 T cell receptor beta chains in this list originate from one sample, sequenced in a study of shared clonotypes between healthy human individuals. The table came from immunoSEQ multiplex PCR; TCRdb's copy has only in-frame clones and leaves some out. The data show about 2.5 million clones, 85% to 95% seen once. The material sequenced was naive CD4+ T cells from PBMCs. Subset reported: CD45RA+ positively selected. The source of these receptors is a man aged 18 to 29 in good health. Some clones in this sample may be carry-over from other donors' samples.

About this clone itself: Additional DNA sequences in this sample encode the identical CDR3. This chain connects TRBV5-1 to TRBJ2-1; D remains unclear. The CDR3 contains 16 residues. Deletions cut 0 bases from V and 0 bases from J, with 10 bases between. Germline values: CDR1 SGHRS, CDR2 YFSETQ. In DNA form, the CDR3 reads TGCGCCAGCAGCTTGGGTGGGAACCCCTCCTACAATGAGCAGTTCTTC. Its protein product is CASSLGGNPSYNEQFF.

This chain uses TRBV9 with TRBJ1-1; D perhaps matches TRBD1 (6 bases). This CDR3 is 15 amino acids long. Germline V gene sequence: CDR1 SGDLS, CDR2 YYNGEE. The V end lost 4 bases, the J end lost 4 bases, and 17 bases lay between the germline ends. CDR3 nucleotides: TGTGCCAGCAGCTCCGTCCTCCAGGGGAGCACTGAAGCTTTCTTT. Its translation: CASSSVLQGSTEAFF.

Only a few counts were recorded for this clone. The chain has TRBV10-2 and TRBJ1-1, with D hard to call. Per the germline V gene, CDR1 is WSHSY and CDR2 is SAAADI. Deletions cut 7 bases from V and 4 bases from J, with 10 bases between. The CDR3 extends over 12 amino acids. In DNA form, the CDR3 reads TGCGCCAGCACCGAAGGATCCACTGAAGCTTTCTTT. Translation gives CASTEGSTEAFF.

The V call is TRBV5-5, the J call TRBJ1-2; D possibly corresponds to TRBD1 (6 bases). V dropped 4 bases and J dropped 4 bases, with 20 bases sitting between them. The CDR3 consists of 16 residues. The germline V gene encodes CDR1 SGHKS and CDR2 YYEKEE (reference sequence). The CDR3 DNA sequence: TGTGCCAGCAGCCCCGGTTGGGGGCAACCTCCCTATGGCTACACCTTC. This codes for CASSPGWGQPPYGYTF.

In its sample, this clone was seen once. J is TRBJ1-1 and V is TRBV28; 8 nucleotides line up with TRBD1. V was clipped by 5 bases and J by 6 bases; unmatched bases: 11. From germline, CDR1 is MDHEN and CDR2 SYDVKM. This CDR3 has 15 amino acids. The CDR3 coding sequence is TGTGCCAGCAGTAAGATTGACAGGGGCGCGGCTGAAGCTTTCTTT. Protein product: CASSKIDRGAAEAFF.

This chain joins TRBV28 and TRBJ2-1; D is ambiguous. Per the germline V gene, CDR1 is MDHEN and CDR2 is SYDVKM. This CDR3 region has 15 residues. Trimming stripped 4 bases from V and 4 bases from J, with 14 bases between. The CDR3 loop is CASSSNYLGYNEQFF. Here the CDR3 DNA reads TGTGCCAGCAGTTCGAACTATTTGGGGTACAATGAGCAGTTCTTC.

The rearrangement joins TRBV28 to TRBJ2-3, with 7 bases that match TRBD1. This CDR3 has 15 amino acids. The germline CDR1 and CDR2 sequences are MDHEN and SYDVKM. With V trimmed by 5 bases and J by 2 bases, 7 bases remained unmatched. CDR3 amino acids: CASSGQETPTDTQYF. DNA for the CDR3: TGTGCCAGCAGTGGACAGGAGACTCCCACAGATACGCAGTATTTT.

The chain has TRBV9 and TRBJ2-2; TRBD2 might be the D (5 bases). CDR3 length equals 14 residues. The germline CDR1 and CDR2 sequences are SGDLS and YYNGEE. V lost 4 bases, J lost 6 bases, and 13 bases lay in between. The CDR3 protein is CASSPRGEAGELFF. CDR3 in DNA: TGTGCCAGCAGCCCCCGGGGAGAGGCCGGGGAGCTGTTTTTT. The whole variable domain, remainder taken from reference TRBV9 and TRBJ2-2, is DSGVTQTPKHLITATGQRVTLRCSPRSGDLSVYWYQQSLDQGLQFLIQYYNGEERAKGNILERFSAQQFPDLHSELNLSSLELGDSALYFCASSPRGEAGELFFGEGSRLTVL.

The chain carries TRBV4-2 and TRBJ2-1; TRBD1 is a possible D gene (5 bases). Trimming left V 1 base short and J 5 bases short, with 18 bases between. The CDR3 totals 17 residues. The germline V gene has CDR1 LGHNA and CDR2 YNFKEQ. The CDR3 here is CASSQVVSGSQNNEQFF. CDR3 in DNA: TGTGCCAGCAGCCAAGTTGTTTCAGGGTCCCAGAACAATGAGCAGTTCTTC.

The genes are TRBV18 and TRBJ2-3; D is possibly TRBD1 (6 bases). The length of the CDR3 is 17 residues. Between the trimmed V and J ends, which lost 3 bases and 2 bases, there was a span of 18 bases. The V gene's germline CDR1 is KGHSH and CDR2 LQKENI. The CDR3 DNA sequence: TGTGCCAGCTCACCTCGTCTGACAGGTGAACCCACAGATACGCAGTATTTT. Encoded protein: CASSPRLTGEPTDTQYF.

Note on this clone: Other DNA sequences in this specimen translate into the identical CDR3. The V gene is TRBV20-1, the J gene TRBJ2-5; no clear D gene. The CDR3 has 11 residues. Germline V gives CDR1 DFQATT, CDR2 SNEGSKA (reference sequence). Trimming removed 0 bases from V and 1 base from J, with 0 bases in between. The CDR3, as DNA: TGCAGTGCTAGAGACCAAGAGACCCAGTACTTC. Residues: CSARDQETQYF.

This chain joins TRBV6-1 and TRBJ2-7; TRBD2 agrees at 7 bases. There are 19 residues in the CDR3. Germline CDR1 reads MNHNS; CDR2 reads SASEGT. Germline trimming cut 4 bases from V and 0 bases from J; bases unmatched to any gene: 18. The CDR3 bases are TGTGCCAGCAGTGTCTCGGGACGGCTCACTAGCGTTTTCTCCTACGAGCAGTACTTC. It codes for CASSVSGRLTSVFSYEQYF.

The J gene is TRBJ2-7, the V gene TRBV4-1; a possible D gene is TRBD2 (5 bases). V was cut by 3 bases and J by 4 bases, with 22 bases left in between. The germline CDR1 and CDR2 sequences are MGHRA and YSYEKL. This CDR3 spans 17 amino acids. CDR3: CASSQKFPGGSGYEQYF. Here the CDR3 DNA reads TGCGCCAGCAGCCAGAAGTTTCCCGGCGGGTCAGGTTACGAGCAGTACTTC.

This sequence joins TRBV5-1 and TRBJ2-1; 10 bases agree with TRBD2. Trimming took 0 bases from V and 0 from J; bases not matched to a gene: 3. CDR1 and CDR2 from the germline V gene are SGHRS and YFSETQ. There are 17 residues in the CDR3. The CDR3 DNA sequence: TGCGCCAGCAGCTTGGAAGGGACTAGCGCCTCCTACAATGAGCAGTTCTTC. Translated, it gives CASSLEGTSASYNEQFF.

V usage is TRBV28 and J usage is TRBJ2-3; no clear D gene. Between the trimmed V and J ends, which lost 1 base and 0 bases, there was a span of 20 bases. Germline CDR1 and CDR2: MDHEN and SYDVKM. CDR3 length: 19 amino acids. For the CDR3, the DNA is TGTGCCAGCAGTTTATATGTTCCGGCTGTACTCCCTAGCACAGATACGCAGTATTTT. Its protein is CASSLYVPAVLPSTDTQYF.

V is TRBV7-9 and J is TRBJ2-2, with 8 bases fitting TRBD1. The CDR3 length is 15 residues. Looked up from germline, CDR1 is SEHNR and CDR2 is FQNEAQ (reference sequence). The V segment lost 6 bases and the J segment 4 bases; nucleotides outside the gene matches: 7. The CDR3 here is CASRAQGAGTGELFF. The CDR3 DNA reads as TGTGCCAGCAGAGCCCAGGGGGCTGGCACCGGGGAGCTGTTTTTT.

The chain has TRBV27 and TRBJ2-1; tentatively, D is TRBD1 (5 bases). The CDR3 has 15 amino acids. CDR1 and CDR2 (germline): MNHEY, SMNVEV (reference sequence). V dropped 2 bases and J dropped 6 bases, with 14 bases sitting between them. The DNA for the CDR3 is TGTGCCAGCAGTTTACGTCAGGGCGGTCTCAATGAGCAGTTCTTC. Its protein product is CASSLRQGGLNEQFF.

The genes are TRBV6-1 and TRBJ1-1; possibly TRBD1 for D (6 bases). This CDR3 is 14 amino acids long. Trimming stripped 10 bases from V and 1 base from J, with 16 bases between. Germline V gives CDR1 MNHNS, CDR2 SASEGT. The CDR3 here is CATLNPTGNTEAFF. DNA for the CDR3: TGTGCCACCCTTAACCCGACAGGGAACACTGAAGCTTTCTTT.

A note on this clone: Other DNA sequences of this sample code for an identical CDR3. The rearrangement links TRBV5-6 to TRBJ1-4; D gene unclear. The CDR3 extends over 13 amino acids. V was clipped by 2 bases and J by 4 bases, with 6 bases between them. Per the germline V gene, CDR1 is SGHDT and CDR2 is YYEEEE. As DNA, the CDR3 is TGTGCCAGCAGCTTAGGAGTTAATGAAAAACTGTTTTTT. Translating it yields CASSLGVNEKLFF.

This clone appeared once. DNA of the CDR3: TGTGCCAGCCGTCAGAGCGACGACAGGGATGGAGGGTGTATAGATACGCAGTATTTT. It yields the protein CASRQSDDRDGGCIDTQYF. J is TRBJ2-3 and V is TRBV21-1; TRBD1, the table's D call, was not compared with the DNA. TRBV21-1 is an annotated pseudogene. The CDR3 consists of 19 residues.

This chain links TRBV5-5 with TRBJ1-1; 8 nucleotides line up with TRBD1. The CDR3 has 16 amino acids. V shed 7 bases and J 3 bases; nucleotides not matched to a gene: 14. The germline V gene has CDR1 SGHKS and CDR2 YYEKEE (reference sequence). The DNA for the CDR3 is TGTGCCAGCGATTCCCTTCACACAGGGGGGGACACTGAAGCTTTCTTT. It is translated as CASDSLHTGGDTEAFF.

Note on this clone: Other DNA sequences in the same sample also yield this CDR3. The V gene is TRBV7-3, the J gene TRBJ2-5; D may match TRBD1 or TRBD2 (5 bases each). From germline, CDR1 is SGHTA and CDR2 FQGTGA. CDR3 length equals 13 residues. V lost 2 bases and J 2 bases, leaving 6 bases between the germline ends. This chain's CDR3 is CASSLGGQETQYF. For the CDR3, the DNA is TGTGCCAGCAGCTTAGGGGGACAAGAGACCCAGTACTTC.

The chain is built from TRBV7-3 and TRBJ2-7; maybe TRBD1 (6 bases). Looked up from germline, CDR1 is SGHTA and CDR2 is FQGTGA. V was cut by 4 bases and J by 3 bases, with 10 bases left in between. The CDR3 is 13 amino acids. The DNA of the CDR3 is TGTGCCAGCAGCTACGTACAGGGCTACGAGCAGTACTTC. Its translation: CASSYVQGYEQYF.

For this clone: This specimen includes other DNA sequences encoding the same CDR3. CDR3 protein: CASSVRQGNTGELFF. Written as DNA, the CDR3 is TGTGCCAGCAGTGTGCGACAGGGGAACACCGGGGAGCTGTTTTTT. The V call is TRBV6-1, the J call TRBJ2-2; 7 nucleotides line up with TRBD1. CDR3 length: 15 amino acids. J was trimmed by 1 base and V by 4 bases; bases with no gene match: 3. CDR1 and CDR2 (germline): MNHNS, SASEGT.